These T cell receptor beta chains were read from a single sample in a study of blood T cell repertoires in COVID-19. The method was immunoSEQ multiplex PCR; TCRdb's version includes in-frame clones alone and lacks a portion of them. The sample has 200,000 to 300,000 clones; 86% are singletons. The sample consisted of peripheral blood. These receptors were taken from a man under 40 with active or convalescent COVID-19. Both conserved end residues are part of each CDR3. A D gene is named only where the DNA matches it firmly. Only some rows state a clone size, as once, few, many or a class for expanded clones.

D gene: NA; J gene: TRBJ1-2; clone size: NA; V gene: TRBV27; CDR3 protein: CASSSPAQGYGYTF; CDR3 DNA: TGTGCCAGCAGTTCCCCCGCGCAGGGCTATGGCTACACCTTC
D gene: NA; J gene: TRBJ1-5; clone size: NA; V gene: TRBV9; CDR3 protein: CASSVSSDSNQPQHF; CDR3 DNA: TGTGCCAGCAGCGTTTCCAGCGATAGCAATCAGCCCCAGCATTTT
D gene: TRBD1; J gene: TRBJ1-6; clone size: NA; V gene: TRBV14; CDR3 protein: CASSHRTGRSPLHF; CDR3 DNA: TGTGCCAGCAGCCATCGGACAGGCCGATCACCCCTCCACTTT
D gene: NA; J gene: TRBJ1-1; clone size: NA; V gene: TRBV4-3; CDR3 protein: CASSPTWAGTEAFF; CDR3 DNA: TGCGCCAGCAGCCCGACTTGGGCGGGCACTGAAGCTTTCTTT
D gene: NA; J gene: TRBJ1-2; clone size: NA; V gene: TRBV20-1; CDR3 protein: CSASVRGPGTGYTF; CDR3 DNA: TGCAGTGCTAGTGTCAGGGGTCCTGGCACCGGCTACACCTTC
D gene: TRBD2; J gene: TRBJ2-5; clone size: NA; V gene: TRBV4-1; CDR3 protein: CASSQEQGLAGDETQYF; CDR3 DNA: TGCGCCAGCAGCCAAGAACAGGGACTAGCGGGGGACGAGACCCAGTACTTC
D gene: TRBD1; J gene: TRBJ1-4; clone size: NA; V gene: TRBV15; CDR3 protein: CATSKGQGSAAEKLFF; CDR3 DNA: TGTGCCACCAGCAAAGGACAGGGGTCCGCAGCTGAAAAACTGTTTTTT
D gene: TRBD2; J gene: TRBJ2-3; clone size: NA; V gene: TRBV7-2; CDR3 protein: CASSLDGGARDTQYF; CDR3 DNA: TGTGCCAGCAGCTTAGACGGGGGGGCCCGAGATACGCAGTATTTT
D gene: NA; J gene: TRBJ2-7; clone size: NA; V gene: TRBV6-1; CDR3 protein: CASSEGLHLDRSRDYEQYF; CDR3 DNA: TGTGCCAGCAGTGAAGGCCTACACTTAGACAGGTCCCGGGACTACGAGCAGTACTTC
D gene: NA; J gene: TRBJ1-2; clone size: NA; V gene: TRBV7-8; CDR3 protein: CASSRIDSNYGYTF; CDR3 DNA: TGTGCCAGCAGCCGAATCGACAGCAACTATGGCTACACCTTC
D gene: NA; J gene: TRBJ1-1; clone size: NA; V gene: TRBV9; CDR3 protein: CASSLRGYTEAFF; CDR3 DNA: TGTGCCAGCAGCCTCCGGGGTTACACTGAAGCTTTCTTT
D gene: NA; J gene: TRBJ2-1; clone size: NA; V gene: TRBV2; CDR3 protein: CASSVSQGDEQFF; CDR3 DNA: TGTGCCAGCAGTGTATCCCAGGGCGATGAGCAGTTCTTC
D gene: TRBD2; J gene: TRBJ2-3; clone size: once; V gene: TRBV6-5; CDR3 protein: CASTPTSATDTQYF; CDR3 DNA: TGTGCCAGCACCCCCACTAGCGCTACAGATACGCAGTATTTT
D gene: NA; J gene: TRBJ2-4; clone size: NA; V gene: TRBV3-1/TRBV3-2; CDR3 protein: CARRQLPGLRTKNIQYF; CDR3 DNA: TGTGCCAGAAGACAGCTCCCGGGCTTAAGAACCAAAAACATTCAGTACTTC
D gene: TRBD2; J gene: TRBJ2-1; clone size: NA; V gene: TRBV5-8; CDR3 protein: CASSLVLAGVDEQFF; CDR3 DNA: TGTGCCAGCAGCTTGGTTCTAGCGGGGGTCGATGAGCAGTTCTTC
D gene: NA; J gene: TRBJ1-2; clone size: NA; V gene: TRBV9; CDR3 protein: CASSEPDSEINGYTF; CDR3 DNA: TGTGCCAGCAGCGAACCTGACAGTGAAATTAATGGCTACACCTTC
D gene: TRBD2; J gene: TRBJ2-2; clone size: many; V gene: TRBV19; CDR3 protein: CASSISGGAAELFF; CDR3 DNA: TGTGCCAGTAGTATTAGCGGGGGGGCCGCGGAGCTGTTTTTT
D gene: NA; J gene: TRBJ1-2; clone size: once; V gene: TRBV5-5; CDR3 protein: CASSWGLVDGYTF; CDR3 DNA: TGTGCCAGCAGCTGGGGCCTAGTGGACGGCTACACCTTC
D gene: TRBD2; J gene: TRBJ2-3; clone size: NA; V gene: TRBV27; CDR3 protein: CASSGSGGSTDTQYF; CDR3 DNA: TGTGCCAGCAGTGGTAGCGGGGGCAGCACAGATACGCAGTATTTT
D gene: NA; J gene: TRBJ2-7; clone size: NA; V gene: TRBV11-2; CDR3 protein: CASSLAATSSYEQYF; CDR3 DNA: TGTGCCAGCAGCTTAGCAGCTACTAGCTCCTACGAGCAGTACTTC
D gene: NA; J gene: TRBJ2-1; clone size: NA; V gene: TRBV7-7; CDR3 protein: CASSQGGGLGNEQFF; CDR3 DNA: TGTGCCAGCAGCCAAGGAGGGGGCTTAGGCAATGAGCAGTTCTTC
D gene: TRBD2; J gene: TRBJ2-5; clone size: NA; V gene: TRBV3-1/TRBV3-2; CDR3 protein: CASSQETSGQETQYF; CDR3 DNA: TGTGCCAGCAGCCAAGAGACTAGCGGCCAAGAGACCCAGTACTTC
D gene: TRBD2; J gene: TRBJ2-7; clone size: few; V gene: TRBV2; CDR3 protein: CASSEAPGDYSF; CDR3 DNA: TGTGCCAGCAGTGAAGCGCCTGGGGACTACTCTTTC
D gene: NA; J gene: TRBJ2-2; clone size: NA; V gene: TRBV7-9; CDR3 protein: CASSHSRGYTGELFF; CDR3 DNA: TGTGCCAGCAGCCACTCCAGGGGATATACCGGGGAGCTGTTTTTT
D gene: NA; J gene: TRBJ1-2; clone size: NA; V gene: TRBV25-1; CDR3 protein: CASSAGDRYGYTF; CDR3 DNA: TGTGCCAGCAGTGCGGGAGACCGTTATGGCTACACCTTC
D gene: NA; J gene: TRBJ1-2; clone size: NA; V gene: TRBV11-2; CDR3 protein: CASSMGGDLVYGYTF; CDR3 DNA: TGTGCCAGCAGCATGGGCGGGGATCTAGTATATGGCTACACCTTC
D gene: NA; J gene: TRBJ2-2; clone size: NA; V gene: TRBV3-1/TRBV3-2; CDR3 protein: CASSHGGLTNTGELFF; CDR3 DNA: TGTGCCAGCAGCCATGGCGGACTGACGAACACCGGGGAGCTGTTTTTT
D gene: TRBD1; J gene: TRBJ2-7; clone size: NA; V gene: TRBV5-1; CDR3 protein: CASSWTGNYEQYF; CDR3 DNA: TGCGCCAGCAGCTGGACAGGAAACTACGAGCAGTACTTC
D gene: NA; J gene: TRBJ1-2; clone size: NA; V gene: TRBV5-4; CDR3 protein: CATYVEGFIGYTF; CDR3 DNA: TGTGCCACATATGTGGAGGGGTTTATTGGCTACACCTTC